The 19 T cell receptor beta chains presented below share a single source sample, sequenced in a study of cytomegalovirus exposure and HLA in healthy donors. Vbeta (60) and Jbeta (13) primers were used in the PCR. TCRdb's copy holds only in-frame clones and misses some; the assay was immunoSEQ multiplex PCR. The sample has about 110,000 clones, 71% seen once; the top ten hold 2.5% to 3.5%. Sequences were obtained from PBMCs. The source is a female donor in good health and CMV-seronegative.

This chain joins TRBV5-5 and TRBJ2-5; 11 nucleotides line up with TRBD1. The CDR3 loop spans 16 amino acids. Germline V gene lookup returns CDR1 SGHKS and CDR2 YYEKEE (reference sequence). Losses at the gene ends were 2 bases for V and 4 bases for J; bases not matched to a gene: 7. CDR3 nucleotides: TGTGCCAGCAGCTTTCCGGGACAGGGGGTGACAGAGACCCAGTACTTC. Protein: CASSFPGQGVTETQYF.

The V gene is TRBV9, the J gene TRBJ1-3, with a possible D match to TRBD1 (5 bases). Germline loops: CDR1 SGDLS, CDR2 YYNGEE. This CDR3 contains 15 residues. V was cut by 4 bases and J by 8 bases, with 19 bases left in between. DNA for the CDR3: TGTGCCAGCAGCCCCCGGAGAAGCCAAGGGGACACCATATATTTT. Translation gives CASSPRRSQGDTIYF. Drawing the rest from reference TRBV9 and TRBJ1-3, the complete variable domain is DSGVTQTPKHLITATGQRVTLRCSPRSGDLSVYWYQQSLDQGLQFLIQYYNGEERAKGNILERFSAQQFPDLHSELNLSSLELGDSALYFCASSPRRSQGDTIYFGEGSWLTVV.

The rearrangement joins TRBV2 to TRBJ2-7; TRBD1 matches at 8 bases. The germline CDR1 and CDR2 sequences are SNHLY and FYNNEI. V lost 2 bases to trimming and J lost 5 bases; unmatched junction nucleotides: 8. CDR3 length: 15 amino acids. The CDR3, as DNA: TGTGCCAGCAGTGAATTGGACAGGGACGGCCACGAGCAGTACTTC. It codes for CASSELDRDGHEQYF.

This chain connects TRBV7-3 to TRBJ2-3, with 10 bases matching TRBD2. V trimming: 5 bases; J trimming: 2 bases; junction bases outside the gene matches: 4. CDR3 length equals 15 residues. CDR1 SGHTA and CDR2 FQGTGA come from the germline V gene. This CDR3 reads CASSTGTSDTDTQYF. DNA of the CDR3: TGTGCCAGCAGCACGGGGACTAGCGACACAGATACGCAGTATTTT.

The V and J genes are TRBV6-4 and TRBJ2-1; TRBD2 aligns across 9 bases. The CDR3 is made up of 15 amino acids. V shed 0 bases, J shed 10 bases, and the junction held 7 bases outside the gene matches. Germline V gene data show CDR1 as MRHNA and CDR2 as SNTAGT. The CDR3 DNA reads as TGTGCCAGCAGTGACTCGGGAGCGGGAGGTGGCGAGCAGTTCTTC. It translates to CASSDSGAGGGEQFF.

The rearrangement joins TRBV28 to TRBJ1-2; 8 bases align to TRBD1. This CDR3 is 13 amino acids long. The V gene's germline CDR1 is MDHEN and CDR2 SYDVKM. V was pared by 7 bases and J by 4 bases, with 5 bases of the junction left unmatched. CDR3 DNA sequence: TGTGCCAGCACCGAGGACAGGGTCTATGGCTACACCTTC. Protein: CASTEDRVYGYTF.

As regards this clone: In the same sample, other DNA sequences code for this CDR3. The chain links TRBV19 to TRBJ2-1, with 10 bases aligning to TRBD2. Losses at the gene ends were 5 bases for V and 4 bases for J; bases not matched to a gene: 5. Germline assignment: CDR1 LNHDA and CDR2 SQIVND (reference sequence). The CDR3 has 15 amino acids. The CDR3 DNA follows: TGTGCCAGTAGTTCACGGACTAGCGGATACAATGAGCAGTTCTTC. Protein: CASSSRTSGYNEQFF.

The chain couples TRBV4-2 to TRBJ2-1; 7 positions match TRBD2. CDR1 LGHNA and CDR2 YNFKEQ come from the germline V gene. This CDR3 spans 16 amino acids. Unmatched junction bases numbered 2, after V lost 0 bases and J lost 0 bases. CDR3 residues: CASSQESSGSYNEQFF. In DNA, the CDR3 is TGTGCCAGCAGCCAAGAATCTAGCGGCTCCTACAATGAGCAGTTCTTC.

The chain is built from TRBV10-3 and TRBJ1-1; TRBD1 aligns across 9 bases. Germline assignment: CDR1 ENHRY and CDR2 SYGVKD. The ends lost 9 bases at V and 6 bases at J; junction bases unmatched: 14. The CDR3 is 15 amino acids. The CDR3 is CAIMTGTGPLAEAFF. CDR3 coding DNA: TGTGCCATTATGACCGGGACAGGGCCCTTAGCTGAAGCTTTCTTT.

The gene calls are TRBV29-1 and TRBJ2-7; D is unclear. Germline CDR1 SQVTM, CDR2 ANQGSEA. Trimming cost V 3 bases and J 6 bases, with 12 bases left between them. This CDR3 contains 12 residues. The CDR3 nucleotides read TGCAGCGTTGACGTTTACCCGGGCGAGCAGTACTTC. Encoded protein: CSVDVYPGEQYF.

The chain combines TRBV6-5 with TRBJ2-2; 10 nucleotides match TRBD2. J gave up 5 bases and V 5 bases, and 5 bases lay outside the gene matches. CDR1 MNHEY and CDR2 SVGAGI come from the germline V gene. CDR3 length equals 15 residues. CDR3 nucleotide sequence: TGTGCCAGCAGTCCCAGCGGGAGGGCTACCGGGGAGCTGTTTTTT. Translation gives CASSPSGRATGELFF.

This clone has just a few counts. V is TRBV9 and J is TRBJ2-1; tentatively, D is TRBD1 (5 bases). The CDR3 loop spans 15 amino acids. Germline V lookup: CDR1 SGDLS, CDR2 YYNGEE. With 3 bases removed from V and 8 bases from J, the gap between germline ends came to 18 bases. The CDR3 DNA sequence: TGTGCCAGCAGCGCCGCAAGGGGATCTCGGGATGAGCAGTTCTTC. Protein sequence: CASSAARGSRDEQFF.

The V gene is TRBV7-9, the J gene TRBJ2-1; 7 bases agree with TRBD2. In germline, CDR1 is SEHNR, CDR2 FQNEAQ (reference sequence). The CDR3 is made up of 15 amino acids. The V segment lost 3 bases and the J segment 7 bases; nucleotides outside the gene matches: 9. CDR3: CASSFLGEGRNEQFF. DNA of the CDR3: TGTGCCAGCAGCTTTTTGGGGGAGGGCAGGAATGAGCAGTTCTTC. Complete variable domain (other parts from reference TRBV7-9 and TRBJ2-1): DTGVSQNPRHKITKRGQNVTFRCDPISEHNRLYWYRQTLGQGPEFLTYFQNEAQLEKSRLLSDRFSAERPKGSFSTLEIQRTEQGDSAMYLCASSFLGEGRNEQFFGPGTRLTVL.

The chain uses TRBV9 and TRBJ1-1; D is unclear. This CDR3 comprises 13 residues. Trimming shortened V by 0 bases and J by 4 bases, and 7 bases separated the two germline ends. The germline V gene has CDR1 SGDLS and CDR2 YYNGEE. CDR3 DNA: TGTGCCAGCAGCGTAGACTTGTTCACTGAAGCTTTCTTT. Translating it yields CASSVDLFTEAFF.

V is TRBV4-2 and J is TRBJ1-4; 8 bases align to TRBD1. The CDR3 is made up of 16 amino acids. The ends lost 0 bases at V and 7 bases at J; junction bases unmatched: 7. The germline V gene has CDR1 LGHNA and CDR2 YNFKEQ. This CDR3 reads CASSQDLGQGAEKLFF. As DNA, the CDR3 is TGTGCCAGCAGCCAAGATCTAGGACAGGGAGCTGAAAAACTGTTTTTT.

This clone was recorded a few times. The chain couples TRBV9 to TRBJ2-3; 7 bases agree with TRBD1. The CDR3 is 16 residues long. Trimming took 3 bases from V and 2 from J; bases not matched to a gene: 9. Germline CDR1 is SGDLS and CDR2 is YYNGEE. CDR3 DNA: TGTGCCAGCAGCGCCTCTCCGGGACAGTCCACAGATACGCAGTATTTT. This encodes CASSASPGQSTDTQYF.

V and J are TRBV5-4 and TRBJ2-1; tentative D call: TRBD2 (5 bases). V was cut by 0 bases and J by 5 bases, with 12 bases left in between. In germline, CDR1 is SGHNT, CDR2 YYREEE (reference sequence). The CDR3 has 15 amino acids. The DNA of the CDR3 is TGTGCCAGCAGCTTGGTGGCGGGTCCGGACAATGAGCAGTTCTTC. It yields the protein CASSLVAGPDNEQFF. The variable domain in full, with the rest retrieved from reference TRBV5-4 and TRBJ2-1, is ETGVTQSPTHLIKTRGQQVTLRCSSQSGHNTVSWYQQALGQGPQFIFQYYREEENGRGNFPPRFSGLQFPNYSSELNVNALELDDSALYLCASSLVAGPDNEQFFGPGTRLTVL.

This clone was observed many times. Here the CDR3 reads CASSWGQNYGYTF. Here the CDR3 DNA reads TGTGCCAGTAGTTGGGGACAGAACTATGGCTACACCTTC. J is TRBJ1-2 and V is TRBV19, with TRBD1 matching over 7 bases. The CDR3 sequence is 13 residues long. CDR1 is LNHDA and CDR2 is SQIVND in the germline V gene (reference sequence). Losses at the gene ends were 5 bases for V and 2 bases for J; bases not matched to a gene: 2.

This clone has just a few counts. The CDR3 sequence: CASSLLTGGNEQFF. The CDR3 coding sequence is TGTGCCAGCAGTTTATTAACAGGGGGAAATGAGCAGTTCTTC. This chain joins TRBV27 and TRBJ2-1; 8 bases are a match to TRBD1. The CDR3 length is 14 residues. Losses at the gene ends were 1 base for V and 7 bases for J; bases not matched to a gene: 3. CDR1 is MNHEY and CDR2 is SMNVEV in the germline V gene (reference sequence).